These 14 T cell receptor beta chains originate from one sample sequenced in a study of blood T cell repertoires in COVID-19. Assay used: immunoSEQ multiplex PCR; TCRdb lists only in-frame clones, some missing. This sample has about 86,000 clones, with almost 85% found just once. The sequenced material came from peripheral blood. Every receptor here comes from an elderly woman with acute or convalescent COVID-19.

V is TRBV5-1 and J is TRBJ2-1; tentative D call: TRBD2 (5 bases). The germline CDR1 and CDR2 sequences are SGHRS and YFSETQ. Trimming took 0 bases from V and 0 from J, leaving 7 bases between them. The CDR3 has 15 residues. CDR3 residues: CASSLVTSSYNEQFF. Written as DNA, the CDR3 is TGCGCCAGCAGCTTGGTAACTAGCTCCTACAATGAGCAGTTCTTC.

The chain joins TRBV9 to TRBJ1-6; perhaps TRBD1 as D (5 bases). Trimming pared 3 bases from V and 6 bases from J, leaving 10 bases between. This CDR3 has 14 residues. The germline V gene has CDR1 SGDLS and CDR2 YYNGEE. The CDR3 DNA is TGTGCCAGCAGCGCCAGACAGTTTAATTCACCCCTCCACTTT. Translation gives CASSARQFNSPLHF.

This clone was observed a handful of times. The rearrangement joins TRBV5-1 to TRBJ2-4, with 9 bases identical to TRBD2. The CDR3 is made up of 16 amino acids. Germline assignment: CDR1 SGHRS and CDR2 YFSETQ. Trimming at V came to 0 bases and at J to 5 bases, leaving 6 bases not matched to a gene. CDR3 nucleotide sequence: TGCGCCAGCAGCTTGGATGGTGGCGGGAGGGAAAACATTCAGTACTTC. Translated: CASSLDGGGRENIQYF.

The chain has TRBV28 and TRBJ1-2, with D perhaps matching TRBD1 (6 bases). This CDR3 is built from 13 residues. The ends were cut back, 6 bases at V and 7 bases at J, with 15 bases in the middle. Germline loops: CDR1 MDHEN, CDR2 SYDVKM. CDR3 amino acids: CASSARVGGGYTF. Written as DNA, the CDR3 is TGTGCCAGCAGCGCAAGGGTAGGGGGTGGCTACACCTTC.

A few counts support this clone. This chain connects TRBV2 to TRBJ2-5; possibly TRBD1 for D (5 bases). V was pared by 8 bases and J by 6 bases, with 16 bases between. Germline V lookup: CDR1 SNHLY, CDR2 FYNNEI. The length of the CDR3 is 13 residues. The CDR3 spells CASGNGRGKTQYF. CDR3 nucleotides: TGTGCCAGCGGGAACGGAAGGGGAAAGACCCAGTACTTC.

The chain links TRBV9 to TRBJ1-3; D unresolved. V was trimmed by 4 bases and J by 4 bases, leaving 9 bases between them. CDR1 and CDR2 from the germline V gene are SGDLS and YYNGEE. There are 13 residues in the CDR3. The CDR3 protein is CASSPSGGNTIYF. CDR3 nucleotides: TGTGCCAGCAGCCCCTCAGGAGGAAACACCATATATTTT.

This clone was observed a few times. The chain joins TRBV6-1 to TRBJ2-7, with 8 bases lining up with TRBD2. Germline V gene data show CDR1 as MNHNS and CDR2 as SASEGT. The CDR3 sequence is 15 residues long. Unmatched junction bases numbered 8, after V lost 2 bases and J lost 5 bases. CDR3 DNA: TGTGCCAGCAGTGAATTTTCGGGAGGGTCGAACGAGCAGTACTTC. This encodes CASSEFSGGSNEQYF.

V and J are TRBV12-3 or TRBV12-4 and TRBJ2-1, with D possibly matching TRBD1 (6 bases). CDR3 length: 12 amino acids. The germline V and J ends were trimmed by 2 bases and 13 bases, with 12 bases remaining between them. CDR3 coding DNA: TGTGCCAGCAGTTTATCAAGGGGGAGACAGTTCTTC. It is translated as CASSLSRGRQFF.

The chain is built from TRBV19 and TRBJ2-5, with 9 positions matching TRBD1. J gave up 1 base and V 3 bases, and 9 bases lay outside the gene matches. In germline, CDR1 is LNHDA, CDR2 SQIVND (reference sequence). The CDR3 sequence is 17 residues long. The CDR3 here is CASSILGQGNPQETQYF. The CDR3 bases are TGTGCCAGTAGTATTCTGGGACAGGGTAACCCCCAAGAGACCCAGTACTTC.

The chain is built from TRBV19 and TRBJ1-1; a weak D match, TRBD1 (5 bases). V lost 4 bases, J lost 4 bases, and 13 bases lay in between. Germline values: CDR1 LNHDA, CDR2 SQIVND (reference sequence). The CDR3 totals 14 residues. The CDR3 loop reads CASSTSGFGTEAFF. CDR3 nucleotides: TGTGCCAGTAGTACATCAGGGTTTGGCACTGAAGCTTTCTTT.

The V call is TRBV5-1, the J call TRBJ2-3, with 8 nucleotides matching TRBD2. The CDR3 covers 19 residues. Trimming took 4 bases from V and 1 from J; bases not matched to a gene: 17. CDR1 is SGHRS and CDR2 is YFSETQ in the germline V gene. CDR3 region: CASSTLAGSSRVGTDTQYF. CDR3 nucleotide sequence: TGCGCCAGCAGCACCTTAGCGGGATCTTCACGCGTCGGCACAGATACGCAGTATTTT.

The rearrangement links TRBV3-1 (or the pseudogene TRBV3-2) to TRBJ2-7; 13 nucleotides agree with TRBD2. The CDR3 is 15 amino acids. Germline V gene lookup returns CDR1 LGHDT and CDR2 YNNKEL (reference sequence). The J segment lost 2 bases and the V segment lost 5 bases, leaving 3 bases of the junction unmatched. CDR3 sequence reads: CASSLGTSGTYEQYF. CDR3 nucleotides: TGTGCCAGCAGCTTAGGGACTAGCGGGACCTACGAGCAGTACTTC.

The chain combines TRBV6-5 with TRBJ1-2, with D perhaps TRBD1 (5 bases). Trimming took 6 bases from V and 5 from J, leaving 16 bases between them. CDR1 and CDR2 from the germline V gene are MNHEY and SVGAGI. The CDR3 consists of 14 residues. The CDR3 here is CASRIQTGVYGYTF. CDR3 nucleotide sequence: TGTGCCAGCAGGATACAGACGGGGGTTTATGGCTACACCTTC.

CDR3 sequence reads: CASSIGQRAEAFF. CDR3 bases: TGTGCCAGCAGTATAGGACAGAGGGCTGAAGCTTTCTTT. V usage is TRBV6-5 and J usage is TRBJ1-1; D is possibly TRBD1 (6 bases). The CDR3 covers 13 residues. V was pared by 5 bases and J by 6 bases, with 13 bases between. The V gene's germline CDR1 is MNHEY and CDR2 SVGAGI.